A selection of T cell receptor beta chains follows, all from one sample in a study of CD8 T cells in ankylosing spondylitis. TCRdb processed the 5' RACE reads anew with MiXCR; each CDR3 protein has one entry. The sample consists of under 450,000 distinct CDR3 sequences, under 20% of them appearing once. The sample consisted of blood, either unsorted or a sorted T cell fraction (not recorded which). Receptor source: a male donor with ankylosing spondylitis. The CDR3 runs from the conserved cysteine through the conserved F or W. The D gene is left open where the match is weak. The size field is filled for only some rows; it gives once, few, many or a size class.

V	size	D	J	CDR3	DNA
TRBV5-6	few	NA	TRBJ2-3	CASSSLPSTDTQYF	TGTGCCAGCAGCAGCCTGCCAAGCACAGATACGCAGTATTTT
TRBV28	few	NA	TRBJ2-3	CASHLEGRGTDTQYF	TGTGCCAGCCACCTTGAGGGCAGGGGCACAGATACGCAGTATTTT
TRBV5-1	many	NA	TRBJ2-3	CASSNRGQSPDTQYF	TGCGCCAGCAGCAACCGGGGCCAGTCCCCAGATACGCAGTATTTT
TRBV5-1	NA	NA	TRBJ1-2	CASSNSPGGYTF	TGCGCCAGCAGCAATAGCCCAGGAGGCTACACCTTC
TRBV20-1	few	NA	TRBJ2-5	CSARSEETQYF	TGCAGTGCTCGGAGTGAAGAGACCCAGTACTTC
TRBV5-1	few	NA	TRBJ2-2	CASSPEGSPNTGELFF	TGCGCCAGCAGCCCGGAAGGATCTCCGAACACCGGGGAGCTGTTTTTT
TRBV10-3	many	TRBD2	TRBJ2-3	CAISEAGGEDTQYF	TGTGCCATCAGTGAGGCGGGGGGGGAAGATACGCAGTATTTT
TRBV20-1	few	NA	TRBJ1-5	CSARVAREPQHF	TGCAGTGCTAGAGTAGCCCGAGAGCCCCAGCATTTT
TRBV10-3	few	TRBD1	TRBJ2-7	CAISDEGQTYEQYF	TGTGCCATCAGTGACGAGGGACAGACCTACGAGCAGTACTTC
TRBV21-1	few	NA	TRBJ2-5	CASDVTPQETQYF	TGTGCCAGCGATGTGACACCCCAAGAGACCCAGTACTTC
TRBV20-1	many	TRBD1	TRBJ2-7	CSADRELREQYF	TGCAGTGCAGACAGGGAGCTACGAGAGCAGTACTTC
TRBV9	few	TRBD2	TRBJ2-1	CASSARLAGGRNEQFF	TGTGCCAGCAGCGCGCGACTAGCGGGAGGTAGGAATGAGCAGTTCTTC
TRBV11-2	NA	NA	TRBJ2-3	CASSSTTRTDTQYF	TGTGCCAGCAGCTCGACGACTCGAACTGATACGCAGTATTTT
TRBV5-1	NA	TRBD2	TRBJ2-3	CASRRTSGTATDTQYF	TGCGCCAGCAGAAGGACTAGCGGGACCGCTACAGATACGCAGTATTTT
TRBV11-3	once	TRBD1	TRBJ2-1	CASSSRLGQAGIF	TGTGCCAGCAGCTCTCGATTGGGACAGGCGGGAATCTTC
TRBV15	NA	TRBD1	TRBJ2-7	CATSKNRGPSYEQYF	TGTGCCACCAGCAAAAACAGGGGGCCCTCCTACGAGCAGTACTTC
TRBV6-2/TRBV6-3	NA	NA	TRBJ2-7	CASIPRRGPFEQYF	TGTGCCAGCATTCCAAGGCGGGGACCCTTCGAGCAGTACTTC
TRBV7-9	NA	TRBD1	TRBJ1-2	CASSLGTGGDGYTF	TGTGCCAGCAGCTTAGGAACAGGGGGTGATGGCTACACCTTC
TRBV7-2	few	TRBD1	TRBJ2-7	CASSRGTGGYEQYF	TGTGCCAGCAGCCGCGGGACAGGGGGATACGAGCAGTACTTC
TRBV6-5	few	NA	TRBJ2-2	CASSSLTSFAGELFF	TGTGCCAGCAGTTCGCTTACTAGTTTCGCCGGGGAGCTGTTTTTT
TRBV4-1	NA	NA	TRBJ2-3	CASSQGILGSGTDTQYF	TGCGCCAGCAGCCAAGGCATACTAGGATCCGGAACAGATACGCAGTATTTT
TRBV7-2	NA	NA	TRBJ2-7	CASSPFDYEQYF	TGTGCCAGCAGCCCTTTCGACTACGAGCAGTACTTC
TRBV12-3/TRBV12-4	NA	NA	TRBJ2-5	CASSPRGQGETQETQYF	TGTGCCAGCAGCCCTCGGGGGCAGGGGGAGACACAAGAGACCCAGTACTTC
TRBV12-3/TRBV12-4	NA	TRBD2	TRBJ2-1	CASSTAGEGEQFF	TGTGCCAGCAGCACCGCGGGGGAGGGTGAGCAGTTCTTC
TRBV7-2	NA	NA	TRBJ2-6	CASSATTVYGANVLTF	TGTGCCAGCAGCGCAACGACGGTCTATGGGGCCAACGTCCTGACTTTC
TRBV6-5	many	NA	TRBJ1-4	CASSYSRQSTNEKLFF	TGTGCCAGCAGTTACTCCCGACAGTCAACTAATGAAAAACTGTTTTTT
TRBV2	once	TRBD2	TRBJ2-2	CASTPAVAGGTGELFF	TGTGCCAGCACCCCGGCAGTAGCGGGGGGTACCGGGGAGCTGTTTTTT
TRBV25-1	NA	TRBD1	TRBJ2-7	CASSGRGFPYEQYF	TGTGCCAGCAGTGGCAGGGGGTTCCCCTACGAGCAGTACTTC
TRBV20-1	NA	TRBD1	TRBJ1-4	CSAKEGAIEKLFF	TGCAGTGCCAAGGAGGGGGCCATTGAAAAACTGTTTTTT
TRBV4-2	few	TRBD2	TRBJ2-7	CASSQGGLGTYEQYF	TGTGCCAGCAGCCAAGGTGGACTAGGGACTTACGAGCAGTACTTC
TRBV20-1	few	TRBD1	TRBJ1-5	CSASTDRAGQPQHF	TGCAGTGCAAGTACCGACAGGGCTGGCCAGCCCCAGCATTTT
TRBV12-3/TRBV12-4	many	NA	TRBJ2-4	CASSPRGTRQNIQYF	TGTGCCAGCAGTCCTAGGGGGACCCGCCAAAACATTCAGTACTTC
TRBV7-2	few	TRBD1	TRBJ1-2	CASSDRGGYGYTF	TGTGCCAGCAGCGACAGGGGAGGCTATGGCTACACCTTC
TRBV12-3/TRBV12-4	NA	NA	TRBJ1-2	CASAVGGYGYTF	TGTGCCAGCGCCGTCGGTGGCTATGGCTACACCTTC
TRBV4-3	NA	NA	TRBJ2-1	CASSQVADEQFF	TGCGCCAGCAGCCAGGTCGCGGATGAGCAGTTCTTC
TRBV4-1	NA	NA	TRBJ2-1	CASSQEGVSSYNEQFF	TGCGCCAGCAGCCAAGAGGGGGTAAGTTCCTACAATGAGCAGTTCTTC
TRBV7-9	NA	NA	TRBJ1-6	CASSLGDRNSPLHF	TGTGCCAGCAGCTTAGGGGACCGTAATTCACCCCTCCACTTT
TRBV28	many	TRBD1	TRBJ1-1	CASHTGTGRTEAFF	TGTGCCAGCCACACCGGGACAGGGAGGACTGAAGCTTTCTTT
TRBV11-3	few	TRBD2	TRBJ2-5	CASSFASSGGAGETQYF	TGTGCCAGCAGCTTTGCAAGTAGCGGGGGGGCTGGTGAGACCCAGTACTTC
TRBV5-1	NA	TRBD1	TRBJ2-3	CASTLVTGGDTQYF	TGCGCCAGCACTTTGGTCACAGGGGGGGATACGCAGTATTTT
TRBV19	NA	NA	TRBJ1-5	CASKNEGKTLNQPQHF	TGTGCCAGTAAAAACGAGGGGAAAACACTCAATCAGCCCCAGCATTTT
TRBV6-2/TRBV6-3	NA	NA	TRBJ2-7	CASRETGLIYEQYF	TGTGCCAGCAGAGAGACAGGTCTCATCTACGAGCAGTACTTC
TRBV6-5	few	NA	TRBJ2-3	CASSYKQNTDTQYF	TGTGCCAGCAGTTACAAACAGAACACAGATACGCAGTATTTT
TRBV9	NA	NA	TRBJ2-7	CASSSGLEDEQYF	TGTGCCAGCAGCTCAGGGCTTGAGGACGAGCAGTACTTC
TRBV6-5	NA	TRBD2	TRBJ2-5	CASISGTSGRQETQYF	TGTGCCAGCATTTCAGGAACTAGCGGGAGACAAGAGACCCAGTACTTC
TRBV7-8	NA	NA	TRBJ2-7	CASSYKWGSYEQYF	TGTGCCAGCAGCTATAAGTGGGGCTCCTACGAGCAGTACTTC